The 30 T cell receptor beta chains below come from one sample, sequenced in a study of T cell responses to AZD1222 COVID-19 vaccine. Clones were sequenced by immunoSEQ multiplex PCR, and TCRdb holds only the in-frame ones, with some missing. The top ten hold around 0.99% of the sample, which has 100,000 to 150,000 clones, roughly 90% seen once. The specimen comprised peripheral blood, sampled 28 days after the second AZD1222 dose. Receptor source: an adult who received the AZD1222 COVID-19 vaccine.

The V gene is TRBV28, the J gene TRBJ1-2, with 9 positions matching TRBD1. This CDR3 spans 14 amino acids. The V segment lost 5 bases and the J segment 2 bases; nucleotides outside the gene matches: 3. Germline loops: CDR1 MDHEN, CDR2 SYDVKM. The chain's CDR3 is CASSQGQGNYGYTF. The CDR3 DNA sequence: TGTGCCAGCAGTCAGGGACAGGGAAACTATGGCTACACCTTC.

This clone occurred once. The DNA of the CDR3 is TGCGCCAGCAGCTTGGAGGCGGGACAGGCCTCACAGACCCAGTACTTC. Its translation: CASSLEAGQASQTQYF. The chain combines TRBV5-1 with TRBJ2-5; 8 positions match TRBD1. Trimming removed 0 bases from V and 6 bases from J; junction bases left unmatched: 10. This CDR3 comprises 16 residues. The germline gives CDR1 SGHRS, CDR2 YFSETQ.

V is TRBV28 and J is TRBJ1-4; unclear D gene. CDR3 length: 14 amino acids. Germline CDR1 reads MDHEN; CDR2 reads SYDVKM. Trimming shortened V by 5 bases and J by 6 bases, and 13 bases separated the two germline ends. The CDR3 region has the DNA TGTGCCAGCAGTGTCCGGGATCTGGATGAAAAACTGTTTTTT. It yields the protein CASSVRDLDEKLFF.

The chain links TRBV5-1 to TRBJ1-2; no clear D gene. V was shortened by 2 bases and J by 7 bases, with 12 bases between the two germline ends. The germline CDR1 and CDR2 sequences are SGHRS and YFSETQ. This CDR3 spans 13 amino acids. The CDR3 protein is CASSFAGEGGYTF. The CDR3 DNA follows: TGCGCCAGCAGCTTCGCCGGGGAAGGTGGCTACACCTTC.

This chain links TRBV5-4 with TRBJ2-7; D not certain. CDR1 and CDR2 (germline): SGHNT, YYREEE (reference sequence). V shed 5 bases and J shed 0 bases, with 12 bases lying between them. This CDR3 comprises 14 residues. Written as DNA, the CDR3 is TGTGCCAGCAGTAGGGTTGAGGTCTCCTACGAGCAGTACTTC. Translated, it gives CASSRVEVSYEQYF.

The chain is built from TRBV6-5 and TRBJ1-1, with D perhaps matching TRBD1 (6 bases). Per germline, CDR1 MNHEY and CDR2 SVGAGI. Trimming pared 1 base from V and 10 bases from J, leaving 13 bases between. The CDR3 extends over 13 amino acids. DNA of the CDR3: TGTGCCAGCAGTTACTTGGACAGTCTTGGAGCTTTCTTT. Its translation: CASSYLDSLGAFF.

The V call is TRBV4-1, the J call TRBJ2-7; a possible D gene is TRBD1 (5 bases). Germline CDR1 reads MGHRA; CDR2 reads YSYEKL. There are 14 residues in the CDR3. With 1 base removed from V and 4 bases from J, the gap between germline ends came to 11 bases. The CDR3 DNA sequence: TGCGCCAGCAGCCAAGTCGTCAGGGCGTACGAGCAGTACTTC. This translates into CASSQVVRAYEQYF.

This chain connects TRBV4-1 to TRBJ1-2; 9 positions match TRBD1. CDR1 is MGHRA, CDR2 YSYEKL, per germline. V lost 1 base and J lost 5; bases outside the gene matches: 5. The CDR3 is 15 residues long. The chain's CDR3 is CASSQGTGDWYGYTF. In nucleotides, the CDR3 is TGCGCCAGCAGCCAAGGGACAGGGGATTGGTATGGCTACACCTTC.

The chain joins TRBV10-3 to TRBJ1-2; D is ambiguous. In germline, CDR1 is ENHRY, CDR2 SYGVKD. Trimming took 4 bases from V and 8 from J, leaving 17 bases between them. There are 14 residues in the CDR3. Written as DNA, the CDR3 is TGTGCCATCAGTGCCAGTGCCGGGGAATTAGGCTACACCTTC. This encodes CAISASAGELGYTF.

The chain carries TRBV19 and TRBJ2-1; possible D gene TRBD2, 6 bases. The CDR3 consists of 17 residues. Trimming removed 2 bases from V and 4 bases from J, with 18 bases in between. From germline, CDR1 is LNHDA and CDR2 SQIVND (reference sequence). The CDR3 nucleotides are TGTGCCAGTAGTATAACATGGCTAGCGCAGCAATACAATGAGCAGTTCTTC. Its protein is CASSITWLAQQYNEQFF.

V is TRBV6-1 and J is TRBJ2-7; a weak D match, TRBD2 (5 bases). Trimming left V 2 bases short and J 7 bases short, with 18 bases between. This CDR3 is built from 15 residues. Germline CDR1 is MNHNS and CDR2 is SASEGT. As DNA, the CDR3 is TGTGCCAGCAGTGAAATGGCGGGTCTCCCGAATGAGCAGTACTTC. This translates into CASSEMAGLPNEQYF.

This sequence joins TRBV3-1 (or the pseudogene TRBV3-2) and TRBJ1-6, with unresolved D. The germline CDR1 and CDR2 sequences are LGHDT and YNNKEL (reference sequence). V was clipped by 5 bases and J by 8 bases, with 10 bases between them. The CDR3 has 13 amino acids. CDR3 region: CASSYRRDSPLHF. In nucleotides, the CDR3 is TGTGCCAGCAGCTACAGACGGGATTCACCCCTCCACTTT.

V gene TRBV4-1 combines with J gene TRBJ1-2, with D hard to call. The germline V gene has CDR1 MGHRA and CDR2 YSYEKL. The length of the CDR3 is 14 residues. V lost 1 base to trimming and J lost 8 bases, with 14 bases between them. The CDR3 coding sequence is TGCGCCAGCAGCCAAGCCCATGGATTGTTGGGCTACACCTTC. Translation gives CASSQAHGLLGYTF.

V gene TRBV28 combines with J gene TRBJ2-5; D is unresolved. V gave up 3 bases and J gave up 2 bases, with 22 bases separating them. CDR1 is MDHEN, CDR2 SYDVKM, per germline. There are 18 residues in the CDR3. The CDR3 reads CASSFSRRTAIRQETQYF. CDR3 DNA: TGTGCCAGCAGTTTCAGCCGACGAACAGCGATAAGACAAGAGACCCAGTACTTC.

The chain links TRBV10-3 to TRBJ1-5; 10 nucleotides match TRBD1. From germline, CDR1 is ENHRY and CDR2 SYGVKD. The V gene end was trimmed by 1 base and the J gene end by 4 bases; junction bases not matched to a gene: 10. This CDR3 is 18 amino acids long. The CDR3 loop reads CAISEFGDRGHGNQPQHF. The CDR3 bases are TGTGCCATCAGTGAGTTTGGAGACAGGGGGCATGGGAATCAGCCCCAGCATTTT.

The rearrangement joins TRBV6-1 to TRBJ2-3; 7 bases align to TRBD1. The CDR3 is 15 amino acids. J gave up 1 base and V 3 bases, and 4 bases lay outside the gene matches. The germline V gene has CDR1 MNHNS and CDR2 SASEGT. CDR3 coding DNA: TGTGCCAGCAGTGAGGTCACAGGGGGCACAGATACGCAGTATTTT. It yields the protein CASSEVTGGTDTQYF.

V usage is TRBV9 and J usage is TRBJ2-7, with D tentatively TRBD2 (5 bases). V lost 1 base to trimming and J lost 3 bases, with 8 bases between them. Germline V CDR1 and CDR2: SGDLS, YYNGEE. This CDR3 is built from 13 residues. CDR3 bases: TGTGCCAGCAGCGTACGGGGAGACTACGAGCAGTACTTC. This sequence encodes CASSVRGDYEQYF. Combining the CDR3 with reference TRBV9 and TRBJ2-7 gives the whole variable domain DSGVTQTPKHLITATGQRVTLRCSPRSGDLSVYWYQQSLDQGLQFLIQYYNGEERAKGNILERFSAQQFPDLHSELNLSSLELGDSALYFCASSVRGDYEQYFGPGTRLTVT.

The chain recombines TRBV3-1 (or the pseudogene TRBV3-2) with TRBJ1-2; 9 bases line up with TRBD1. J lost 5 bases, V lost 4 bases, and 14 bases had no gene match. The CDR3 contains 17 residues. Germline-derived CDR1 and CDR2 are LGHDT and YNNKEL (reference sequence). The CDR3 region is CASSPDLGQGLLYGYTF. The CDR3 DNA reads TGTGCCAGCAGCCCTGACCTAGGACAGGGGCTTTTATATGGCTACACCTTC.

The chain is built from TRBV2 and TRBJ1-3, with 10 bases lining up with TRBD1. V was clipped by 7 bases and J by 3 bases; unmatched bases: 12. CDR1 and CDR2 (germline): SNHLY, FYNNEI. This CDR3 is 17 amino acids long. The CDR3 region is CASKGAGQGSIGNTIYF. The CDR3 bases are TGTGCCAGCAAAGGGGCGGGACAGGGGAGTATTGGAAACACCATATATTTT.

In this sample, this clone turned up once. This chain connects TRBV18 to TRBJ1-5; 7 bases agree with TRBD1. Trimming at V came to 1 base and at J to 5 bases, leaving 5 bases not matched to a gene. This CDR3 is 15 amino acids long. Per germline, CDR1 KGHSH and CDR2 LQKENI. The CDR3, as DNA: TGTGCCAGCTCACCACACAGGGGATATGATCAGCCCCAGCATTTT. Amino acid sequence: CASSPHRGYDQPQHF.

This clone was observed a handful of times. The CDR3 DNA sequence: TGTGCCAGCTCACCAAGGTCAGGGGTAGGCGAGCAGTACTTC. Translated, it gives CASSPRSGVGEQYF. The chain couples TRBV18 to TRBJ2-7, with a weak D call TRBD1 (6 bases). This CDR3 comprises 14 residues. With 2 bases removed from V and 6 bases from J, the gap between germline ends came to 14 bases. In germline, CDR1 is KGHSH, CDR2 LQKENI. Based on the CDR3 plus reference TRBV18 and TRBJ2-7, the full variable domain is NAGVMQNPRHLVRRRGQEARLRCSPMKGHSHVYWYRQLPEEGLKFMVYLQKENIIDESGMPKERFSAEFPKEGPSILRIQQVVRGDSAAYFCASSPRSGVGEQYFGPGTRLTVT.

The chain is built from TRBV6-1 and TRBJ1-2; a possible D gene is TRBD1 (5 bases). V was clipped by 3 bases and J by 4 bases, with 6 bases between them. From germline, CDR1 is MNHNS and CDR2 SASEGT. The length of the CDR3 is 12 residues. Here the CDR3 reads CASSDRVYGYTF. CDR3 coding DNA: TGTGCCAGCAGTGACAGGGTCTATGGCTACACCTTC.

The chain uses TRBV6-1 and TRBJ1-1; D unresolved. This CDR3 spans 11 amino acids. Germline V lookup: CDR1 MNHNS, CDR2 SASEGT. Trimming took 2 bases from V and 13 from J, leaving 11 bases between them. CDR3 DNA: TGTGCCAGCAGTGAACTCGGCTGGGGTTTCTTT. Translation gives CASSELGWGFF.

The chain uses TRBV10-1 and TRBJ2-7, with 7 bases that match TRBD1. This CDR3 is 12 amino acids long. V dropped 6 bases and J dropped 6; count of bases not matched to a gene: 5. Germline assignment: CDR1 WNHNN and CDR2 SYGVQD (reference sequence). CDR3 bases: TGCGCCAGCAGGAGGACAGGTGGCGAGCAGTACTTC. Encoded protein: CASRRTGGEQYF.

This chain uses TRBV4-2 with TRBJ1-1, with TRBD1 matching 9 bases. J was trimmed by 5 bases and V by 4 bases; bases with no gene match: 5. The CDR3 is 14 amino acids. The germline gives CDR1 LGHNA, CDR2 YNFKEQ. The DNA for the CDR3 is TGTGCCAGCAGCCGAGCGGGACAGGGAACTGAAGCTTTCTTT. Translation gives CASSRAGQGTEAFF.

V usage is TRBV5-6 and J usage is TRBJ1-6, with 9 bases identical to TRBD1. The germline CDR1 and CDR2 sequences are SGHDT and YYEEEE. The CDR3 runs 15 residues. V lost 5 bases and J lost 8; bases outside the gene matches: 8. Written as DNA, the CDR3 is TGTGCCAGCAGGGTTACAGGGGGCATTTATTCACCCCTCCACTTT. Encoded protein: CASRVTGGIYSPLHF.

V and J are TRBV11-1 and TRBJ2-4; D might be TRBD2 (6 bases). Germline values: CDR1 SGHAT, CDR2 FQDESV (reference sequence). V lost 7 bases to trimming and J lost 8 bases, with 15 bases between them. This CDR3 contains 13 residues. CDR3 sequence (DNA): TGTGCCAGCACTCCCGGGACGGGGGACATTCAGTACTTC. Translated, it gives CASTPGTGDIQYF.

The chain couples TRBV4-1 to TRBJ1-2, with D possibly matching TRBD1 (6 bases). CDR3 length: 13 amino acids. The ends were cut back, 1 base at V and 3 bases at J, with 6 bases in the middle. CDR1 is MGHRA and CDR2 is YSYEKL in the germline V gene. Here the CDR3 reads CASSQGQDYGYTF. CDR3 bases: TGCGCCAGCAGCCAAGGACAGGACTATGGCTACACCTTC.

The CDR3 DNA sequence: TGTGCCAGCAGAACAGGGGGCACGGGACAGCCCCAGCATTTT. Translated: CASRTGGTGQPQHF. The chain combines TRBV28 with TRBJ1-5; 9 bases align to TRBD1. The CDR3 has 14 amino acids. The germline V gene has CDR1 MDHEN and CDR2 SYDVKM. V was clipped by 6 bases and J by 7 bases; unmatched bases: 7.

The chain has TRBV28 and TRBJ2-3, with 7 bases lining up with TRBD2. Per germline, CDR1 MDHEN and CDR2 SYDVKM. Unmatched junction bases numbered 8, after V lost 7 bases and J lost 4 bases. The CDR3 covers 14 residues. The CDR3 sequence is CASTFSLAADTQYF. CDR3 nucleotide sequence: TGTGCCAGCACCTTTTCCCTAGCGGCAGATACGCAGTATTTT. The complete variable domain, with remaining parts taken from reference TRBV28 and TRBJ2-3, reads DVKVTQSSRYLVKRTGEKVFLECVQDMDHENMFWYRQDPGLGLRLIYFSYDVKMKEKGDIPEGYSVSREKKERFSLILESASTNQTSMYLCASTFSLAADTQYFGPGTRLTVL.